A selection of T cell receptor beta chains follows, all from one sample in a study of T cell repertoires in cytomegalovirus infection. In TCRdb, the reads were re-called with MiXCR into one record per CDR3 protein. Among hundreds of thousands of distinct CDR3 sequences listed, roughly a third were seen once. The specimen was PBMCs. The source is a human donor in good health (CMV status not recorded). Some clones in this sample may be carry-over from other donors' samples. Both conserved end residues are part of each CDR3. Fields, in order: D gene, J gene, V gene, clone size, CDR3 protein, CDR3 DNA. A D gene is named only where the DNA matches it firmly. A row's size may be missing; if present it is once, few, many or a size class.

d_gene: .; j_gene: TRBJ1-4; v_gene: TRBV6-5; abundance: few; CDR3aa: CASSKDRTEKLFF; CDR3nt: TGTGCCAGCAGCAAAGACAGGACTGAAAAACTGTTTTTT
d_gene: .; j_gene: TRBJ2-4; v_gene: TRBV6-2/TRBV6-3; abundance: once; CDR3aa: CASRPDIAKNIQYF; CDR3nt: TGTGCCAGCAGGCCAGATATAGCCAAAAACATTCAGTACTTC
d_gene: TRBD1; j_gene: TRBJ2-7; v_gene: TRBV5-6; abundance: .; CDR3aa: CASSSTGVGYEQYF; CDR3nt: TGTGCCAGCAGCAGCACAGGGGTAGGCTACGAGCAGTACTTC
d_gene: TRBD2; j_gene: TRBJ2-7; v_gene: TRBV4-1; abundance: few; CDR3aa: CASSQVETSGDREQYF; CDR3nt: TGCGCCAGCAGCCAAGTGGAAACTAGCGGGGACCGGGAGCAGTACTTC
d_gene: TRBD1; j_gene: TRBJ1-1; v_gene: TRBV29-1; abundance: .; CDR3aa: CSVKTGTGNTEAFF; CDR3nt: TGCAGCGTGAAGACCGGGACAGGGAACACTGAAGCTTTCTTT
d_gene: .; j_gene: TRBJ2-2; v_gene: TRBV4-2; abundance: .; CDR3aa: CASRTHPNTGGLFF; CDR3nt: TGTGCCAGCAGGACCCATCCTAACACCGGGGGGCTGTTTTTT
d_gene: .; j_gene: TRBJ2-3; v_gene: TRBV7-9; abundance: many; CDR3aa: CASTYVALDTQYF; CDR3nt: TGTGCCAGCACATACGTCGCTCTTGATACGCAGTATTTT
d_gene: TRBD2; j_gene: TRBJ2-1; v_gene: TRBV7-9; abundance: .; CDR3aa: CASSWLAVWEGDQFF; CDR3nt: TGTGCCAGCAGCTGGCTAGCGGTGTGGGAGGGTGATCAGTTCTTC
d_gene: .; j_gene: TRBJ1-2; v_gene: TRBV28; abundance: few; CDR3aa: CASSSTRVGGYTF; CDR3nt: TGTGCCAGCAGTTCGACAAGAGTAGGTGGCTACACCTTC
d_gene: .; j_gene: TRBJ1-5; v_gene: TRBV4-1; abundance: .; CDR3aa: CASSSGKDQPQHF; CDR3nt: TGCGCCAGCAGTTCAGGGAAGGATCAGCCCCAGCATTTT
d_gene: .; j_gene: TRBJ1-2; v_gene: TRBV9; abundance: .; CDR3aa: CASSVASGDYGGYTF; CDR3nt: TGTGCCAGCAGCGTAGCGTCAGGGGACTATGGTGGCTACACCTTC
d_gene: .; j_gene: TRBJ1-6; v_gene: TRBV4-2; abundance: .; CDR3aa: CASSQDGRMTPLHF; CDR3nt: TGTGCCAGCAGCCAAGATGGGCGCATGACACCCCTCCACTTT
d_gene: .; j_gene: TRBJ2-1; v_gene: TRBV28; abundance: .; CDR3aa: CAISPDRGVSRNEQFF; CDR3nt: TGTGCCATCAGTCCAGATAGGGGGGTCTCGCGCAATGAGCAGTTCTTC
d_gene: .; j_gene: TRBJ2-5; v_gene: TRBV11-2; abundance: few; CDR3aa: CASSLDLWSEAGTQYF; CDR3nt: TGTGCCAGCAGCTTAGATTTATGGTCCGAGGCAGGGACCCAGTACTTC
d_gene: TRBD2; j_gene: TRBJ2-1; v_gene: TRBV24-1; abundance: .; CDR3aa: CATSDSGGAAEQFF; CDR3nt: TGTGCCACCAGTGATAGCGGGGGGGCCGCTGAGCAGTTCTTC
d_gene: TRBD1; j_gene: TRBJ2-7; v_gene: TRBV5-4; abundance: few; CDR3aa: CASSLGFGQGALEQYF; CDR3nt: TGTGCCAGCAGCTTGGGGTTCGGACAGGGGGCCCTCGAGCAGTACTTC
d_gene: TRBD2; j_gene: TRBJ2-1; v_gene: TRBV7-2; abundance: many; CDR3aa: CASSLATGTSGNEQFF; CDR3nt: TGTGCCAGCAGCTTAGCGACCGGGACTAGCGGTAATGAGCAGTTCTTC
d_gene: .; j_gene: TRBJ2-1; v_gene: TRBV12-3/TRBV12-4; abundance: .; CDR3aa: CASTRVEHEQFF; CDR3nt: TGTGCCAGCACCCGGGTGGAGCATGAGCAGTTCTTC
d_gene: .; j_gene: TRBJ2-2; v_gene: TRBV7-2; abundance: few; CDR3aa: CASSSNPPGVTGELFF; CDR3nt: TGTGCCAGCAGCTCGAACCCGCCTGGGGTCACCGGGGAGCTGTTTTTT
d_gene: TRBD2; j_gene: TRBJ2-2; v_gene: TRBV12-3/TRBV12-4; abundance: few; CDR3aa: CASRPGTSGSGGELFF; CDR3nt: TGTGCCAGCAGACCCGGGACTAGCGGGAGTGGCGGGGAGCTGTTTTTT
d_gene: .; j_gene: TRBJ1-6; v_gene: TRBV7-4; abundance: .; CDR3aa: CASSHAARGPRSPLHF; CDR3nt: TGTGCCAGCAGCCATGCCGCGCGGGGGCCTCGTTCACCCCTCCACTTT
d_gene: .; j_gene: TRBJ1-6; v_gene: TRBV28; abundance: .; CDR3aa: CASSFLGRGNSPLHF; CDR3nt: TGTGCCAGCAGTTTTTTGGGTCGGGGTAATTCACCCCTCCACTTT
d_gene: .; j_gene: TRBJ2-7; v_gene: TRBV7-6; abundance: .; CDR3aa: CASSSPADRYEQYF; CDR3nt: TGTGCCAGCAGCTCCCCCGCCGACCGCTACGAGCAGTACTTC
d_gene: TRBD1; j_gene: TRBJ2-6; v_gene: TRBV11-2; abundance: many; CDR3aa: CASSWDRSSGANVLTF; CDR3nt: TGTGCCAGCAGCTGGGACAGAAGCTCTGGGGCCAACGTCCTGACTTTC
d_gene: TRBD1; j_gene: TRBJ2-2; v_gene: TRBV7-2; abundance: .; CDR3aa: CASSPRTGGLTGELFF; CDR3nt: TGTGCCAGCAGCCCGCGGACAGGGGGGCTCACCGGGGAGCTGTTTTTT
d_gene: .; j_gene: TRBJ2-7; v_gene: TRBV19; abundance: few; CDR3aa: CASSLGQGPAYEQYF; CDR3nt: TGTGCCAGTAGCCTGGGTCAGGGGCCTGCCTACGAGCAGTACTTC
d_gene: .; j_gene: TRBJ2-7; v_gene: TRBV5-6; abundance: few; CDR3aa: CASSLYRSPYEQYF; CDR3nt: TGTGCCAGCAGCTTGTACAGGTCACCCTACGAGCAGTACTTC
d_gene: .; j_gene: TRBJ2-4; v_gene: TRBV30; abundance: .; CDR3aa: CAWTGENIQYF; CDR3nt: TGTGCCTGGACGGGGGAAAACATTCAGTACTTC
d_gene: TRBD2; j_gene: TRBJ2-7; v_gene: TRBV12-3/TRBV12-4; abundance: few; CDR3aa: CASSLRTPGLAGTPSSYEQYF; CDR3nt: TGTGCCAGCAGTTTGCGTACTCCAGGACTAGCGGGAACTCCGAGCTCCTACGAGCAGTACTTC
d_gene: .; j_gene: TRBJ1-1; v_gene: TRBV12-3/TRBV12-4; abundance: .; CDR3aa: CASSFGLTEAFF; CDR3nt: TGTGCCAGCAGTTTCGGCCTCACTGAAGCTTTCTTT
d_gene: TRBD2; j_gene: TRBJ2-5; v_gene: TRBV28; abundance: .; CDR3aa: CASSSLSPASGALETQYF; CDR3nt: TGTGCCAGCAGTTCCCTGTCCCCGGCTAGCGGGGCGCTGGAGACCCAGTACTTC
d_gene: .; j_gene: TRBJ1-6; v_gene: TRBV4-1; abundance: once; CDR3aa: CASSQEEQGLSPLHF; CDR3nt: TGCGCCAGCAGCCAAGAAGAACAGGGTTTGTCACCCCTCCACTTT
d_gene: TRBD2; j_gene: TRBJ2-1; v_gene: TRBV5-1; abundance: few; CDR3aa: CASSQGGGANEQFF; CDR3nt: TGCGCCAGCAGCCAGGGCGGGGGGGCCAATGAGCAGTTCTTC
d_gene: .; j_gene: TRBJ2-1; v_gene: TRBV6-1; abundance: few; CDR3aa: CASSEHYNEQFF; CDR3nt: TGTGCCAGCAGTGAACACTACAATGAGCAGTTCTTC
d_gene: TRBD1; j_gene: TRBJ1-2; v_gene: TRBV27; abundance: .; CDR3aa: CASDSRQGGPANYGYTF; CDR3nt: TGTGCCAGCGACAGTCGCCAGGGGGGCCCTGCTAACTATGGCTACACCTTC
d_gene: .; j_gene: TRBJ1-2; v_gene: TRBV27; abundance: .; CDR3aa: CASMGPRGWGYTF; CDR3nt: TGTGCCAGCATGGGCCCCAGGGGATGGGGCTACACCTTC
d_gene: .; j_gene: TRBJ2-1; v_gene: TRBV12-3/TRBV12-4; abundance: .; CDR3aa: CGVLRGNEQFF; CDR3nt: TGTGGGGTTTTACGGGGGAATGAGCAGTTCTTC
d_gene: .; j_gene: TRBJ2-3; v_gene: TRBV20-1; abundance: few; CDR3aa: CSAREATSTDTQYF; CDR3nt: TGCAGTGCTAGAGAGGCTACTAGCACAGATACGCAGTATTTT
d_gene: .; j_gene: TRBJ1-5; v_gene: TRBV28; abundance: .; CDR3aa: CASSPPAGGNQPQHF; CDR3nt: TGTGCCAGCAGTCCCCCGGCGGGGGGTAATCAGCCCCAGCATTTT
d_gene: TRBD1; j_gene: TRBJ1-5; v_gene: TRBV7-8; abundance: few; CDR3aa: CASSSRLRGYSNQPQHF; CDR3nt: TGTGCCAGCAGCTCGAGGCTCAGGGGGTATAGCAATCAGCCCCAGCATTTT
d_gene: TRBD2; j_gene: TRBJ2-7; v_gene: TRBV20-1; abundance: .; CDR3aa: CSAPILAGGPYEQYF; CDR3nt: TGCAGTGCTCCCATCTTAGCGGGAGGGCCCTACGAGCAGTACTTC
d_gene: TRBD1; j_gene: TRBJ1-3; v_gene: TRBV7-2; abundance: few; CDR3aa: CASSLVSQGAGNTIYF; CDR3nt: TGTGCCAGCAGCTTAGTCAGTCAGGGGGCTGGAAACACCATATATTTT
d_gene: .; j_gene: TRBJ2-2; v_gene: TRBV7-2; abundance: many; CDR3aa: CASSLALQIGELFF; CDR3nt: TGTGCCAGCAGCTTAGCGCTACAGATCGGGGAGCTGTTTTTT
d_gene: TRBD1; j_gene: TRBJ2-5; v_gene: TRBV25-1; abundance: .; CDR3aa: CASSDAGGGENQYF; CDR3nt: TGTGCCAGCAGTGATGCAGGGGGCGGAGAGAACCAGTACTTC
d_gene: .; j_gene: TRBJ2-2; v_gene: TRBV7-2; abundance: few; CDR3aa: CASGRNTGELFF; CDR3nt: TGTGCCAGCGGACGGAACACCGGGGAGCTGTTTTTT
d_gene: .; j_gene: TRBJ1-2; v_gene: TRBV6-5; abundance: many; CDR3aa: CASSAARKGGYTF; CDR3nt: TGTGCCAGCAGCGCCGCGCGGAAGGGAGGCTACACCTTC
d_gene: TRBD2; j_gene: TRBJ2-2; v_gene: TRBV28; abundance: .; CDR3aa: CASSPPLGGRHTGELFF; CDR3nt: TGTGCCAGCAGTCCCCCCTTGGGCGGGAGGCATACCGGGGAGCTGTTTTTT
d_gene: TRBD1; j_gene: TRBJ1-1; v_gene: TRBV7-9; abundance: many; CDR3aa: CASSASGTAEAFF; CDR3nt: TGTGCCAGCAGCGCCTCCGGGACAGCTGAAGCTTTCTTT
d_gene: .; j_gene: TRBJ2-1; v_gene: TRBV4-3; abundance: .; CDR3aa: CASSQDLAEGFDDNEQFF; CDR3nt: TGCGCCAGCAGCCAAGACCTAGCTGAGGGGTTCGATGACAATGAGCAGTTCTTC
d_gene: TRBD1; j_gene: TRBJ2-7; v_gene: TRBV5-1; abundance: few; CDR3aa: CASSGDGTGMAYEQYF; CDR3nt: TGCGCCAGCAGCGGCGACGGGACAGGGATGGCCTACGAGCAGTACTTC
d_gene: TRBD2; j_gene: TRBJ2-7; v_gene: TRBV20-1; abundance: .; CDR3aa: CSAPFSGGVYEQYF; CDR3nt: TGCAGTGCTCCCTTCAGCGGGGGGGTCTACGAGCAGTACTTC
d_gene: .; j_gene: TRBJ2-3; v_gene: TRBV14; abundance: .; CDR3aa: CASSHLTSPDTQYF; CDR3nt: TGTGCCAGCAGCCACCTGACTAGTCCCGATACGCAGTATTTT
d_gene: TRBD2; j_gene: TRBJ2-1; v_gene: TRBV3-1; abundance: .; CDR3aa: CASSGPRGGRYNEQFF; CDR3nt: TGTGCCAGCAGCGGACCTCGGGGGGGCCGCTACAATGAGCAGTTCTTC
d_gene: .; j_gene: TRBJ2-7; v_gene: TRBV6-6; abundance: .; CDR3aa: CASGVDSYEQYF; CDR3nt: TGTGCCAGTGGAGTTGACTCCTACGAGCAGTACTTC
d_gene: TRBD1; j_gene: TRBJ2-7; v_gene: TRBV7-2; abundance: .; CDR3aa: CASSSGGLYYEQYF; CDR3nt: TGTGCCAGCAGTTCAGGGGGCCTTTACTACGAGCAGTACTTC
d_gene: .; j_gene: TRBJ2-1; v_gene: TRBV7-9; abundance: .; CDR3aa: CASSPGSGLSYNEQFF; CDR3nt: TGTGCCAGCAGCCCCGGATCCGGGCTATCCTACAATGAGCAGTTCTTC
d_gene: TRBD2; j_gene: TRBJ2-1; v_gene: TRBV28; abundance: .; CDR3aa: CASHCGGHEQFF; CDR3nt: TGTGCGAGCCACTGCGGGGGGCATGAGCAGTTCTTC
d_gene: TRBD1; j_gene: TRBJ2-1; v_gene: TRBV12-3/TRBV12-4; abundance: .; CDR3aa: CASSGQGARNEQFF; CDR3nt: TGTGCCAGCAGTGGCCAGGGGGCTAGGAATGAGCAGTTCTTC
d_gene: .; j_gene: TRBJ2-1; v_gene: TRBV29-1; abundance: once; CDR3aa: CSVEDSQGSYNEQFF; CDR3nt: TGCAGCGTTGAAGATAGTCAGGGCTCCTACAATGAGCAGTTCTTC